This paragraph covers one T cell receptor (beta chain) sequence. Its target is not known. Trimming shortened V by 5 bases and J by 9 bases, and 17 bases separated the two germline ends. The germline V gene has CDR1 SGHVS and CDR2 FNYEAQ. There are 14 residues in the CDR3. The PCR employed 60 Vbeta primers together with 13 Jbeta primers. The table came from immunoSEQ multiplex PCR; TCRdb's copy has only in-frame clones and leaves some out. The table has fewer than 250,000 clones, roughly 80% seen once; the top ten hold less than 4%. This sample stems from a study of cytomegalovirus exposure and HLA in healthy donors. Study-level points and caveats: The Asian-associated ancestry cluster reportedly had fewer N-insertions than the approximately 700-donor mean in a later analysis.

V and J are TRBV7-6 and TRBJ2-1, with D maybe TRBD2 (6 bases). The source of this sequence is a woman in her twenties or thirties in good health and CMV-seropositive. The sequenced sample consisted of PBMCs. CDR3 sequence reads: CASSRTGVRGEQFF. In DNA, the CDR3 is TGTGCCAGCAGCCGCACGGGGGTTAGGGGTGAGCAGTTCTTC.